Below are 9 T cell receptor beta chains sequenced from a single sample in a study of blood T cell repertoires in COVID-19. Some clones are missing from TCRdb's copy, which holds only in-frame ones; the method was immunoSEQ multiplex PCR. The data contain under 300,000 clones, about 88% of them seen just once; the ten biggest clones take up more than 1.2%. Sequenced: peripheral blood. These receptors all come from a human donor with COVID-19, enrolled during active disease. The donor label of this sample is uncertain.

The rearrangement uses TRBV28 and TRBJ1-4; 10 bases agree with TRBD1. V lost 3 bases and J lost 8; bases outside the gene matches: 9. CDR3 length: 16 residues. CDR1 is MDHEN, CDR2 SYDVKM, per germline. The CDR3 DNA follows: TGTGCCAGCAGTTTTCCGCCGGGACAGGGGTGGGAAAAACTGTTTTTT. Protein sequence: CASSFPPGQGWEKLFF.

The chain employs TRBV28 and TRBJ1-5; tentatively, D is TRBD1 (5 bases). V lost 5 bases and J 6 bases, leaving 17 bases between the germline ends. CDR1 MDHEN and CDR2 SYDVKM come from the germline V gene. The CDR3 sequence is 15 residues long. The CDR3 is CASSPIRQSIQPQHF. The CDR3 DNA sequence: TGTGCCAGCAGTCCCATTCGACAGTCCATTCAGCCCCAGCATTTT.

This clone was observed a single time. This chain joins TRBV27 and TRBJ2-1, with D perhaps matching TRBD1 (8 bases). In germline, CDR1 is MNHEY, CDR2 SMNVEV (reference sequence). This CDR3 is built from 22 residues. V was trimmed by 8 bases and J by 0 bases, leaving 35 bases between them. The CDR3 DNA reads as TGTGCCAGCCGAGAGTACAGGGGGATAGCGGGCGGCTCTGCGAGCTCCTACAATGAGCAGTTCTTC. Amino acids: CASREYRGIAGGSASSYNEQFF.

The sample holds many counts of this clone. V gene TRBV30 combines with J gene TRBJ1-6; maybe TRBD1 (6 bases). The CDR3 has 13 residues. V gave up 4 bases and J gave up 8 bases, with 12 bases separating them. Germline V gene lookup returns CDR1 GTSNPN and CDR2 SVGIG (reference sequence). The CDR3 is CAWTGTSYSPLHF. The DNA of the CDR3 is TGTGCCTGGACCGGGACATCCTATTCACCCCTCCACTTT.

CDR3 amino acids: CASSPDRGRGDGNQPQHF. The CDR3 nucleotides are TGTGCCAGCTCACCCGACAGGGGGCGGGGAGATGGCAATCAGCCCCAGCATTTT. The V gene is TRBV18, the J gene TRBJ1-5; the match to TRBD1 covers 10 bases. The CDR3 extends over 18 amino acids. The V segment lost 3 bases and the J segment 2 bases; nucleotides outside the gene matches: 10. In germline, CDR1 is KGHSH, CDR2 LQKENI.

CDR3 loop: CATSDLTGLETQYF. The CDR3 DNA is TGTGCCACCAGTGATTTGACAGGGTTAGAGACCCAGTACTTC. The genes are TRBV24-1 and TRBJ2-5; tentatively, D is TRBD1 (6 bases). V lost 0 bases to trimming and J lost 4 bases, with 8 bases between them. Germline V lookup: CDR1 KGHDR, CDR2 SFDVKD. The length of the CDR3 is 14 residues.

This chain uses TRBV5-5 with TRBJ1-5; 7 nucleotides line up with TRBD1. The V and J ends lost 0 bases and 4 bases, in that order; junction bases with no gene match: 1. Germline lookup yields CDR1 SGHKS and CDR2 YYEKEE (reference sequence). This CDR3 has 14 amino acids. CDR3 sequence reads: CASSLEGANQPQHF. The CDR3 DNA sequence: TGTGCCAGCAGCTTGGAGGGGGCAAATCAGCCCCAGCATTTT.

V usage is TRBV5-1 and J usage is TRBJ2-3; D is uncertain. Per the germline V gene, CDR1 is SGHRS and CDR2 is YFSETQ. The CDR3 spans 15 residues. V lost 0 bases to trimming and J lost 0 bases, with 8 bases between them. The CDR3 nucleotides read TGCGCCAGCAGCTTGGAGCAGGCGAGCACAGATACGCAGTATTTT. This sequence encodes CASSLEQASTDTQYF.

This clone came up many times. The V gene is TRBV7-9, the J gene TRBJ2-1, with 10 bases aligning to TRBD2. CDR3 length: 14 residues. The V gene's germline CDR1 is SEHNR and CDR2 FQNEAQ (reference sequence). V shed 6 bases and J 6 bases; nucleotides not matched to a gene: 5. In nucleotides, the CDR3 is TGTGCCAGCAGGTCCAGCGGGAGGGGCAATGAGCAGTTCTTC. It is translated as CASRSSGRGNEQFF. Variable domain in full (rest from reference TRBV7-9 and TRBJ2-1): DTGVSQNPRHKITKRGQNVTFRCDPISEHNRLYWYRQTLGQGPEFLTYFQNEAQLEKSRLLSDRFSAERPKGSFSTLEIQRTEQGDSAMYLCASRSSGRGNEQFFGPGTRLTVL.